This T cell receptor (beta chain) is from a study of cytomegalovirus exposure and HLA in healthy donors. Primers for the PCR totalled 60 Vbeta and 13 Jbeta. This table comes from immunoSEQ multiplex PCR, and its TCRdb copy is limited to in-frame clones, with some not included. The data show under 200,000 clones, 60% to 85% seen once. This CDR3 is built from 12 residues. V dropped 8 bases and J dropped 4 bases, with 14 bases sitting between them. Per germline, CDR1 GTSNPN and CDR2 SVGIG (reference sequence). Overall study findings and caveats: Reported performance of the classifier showed diagnosis of cytomegalovirus status with high specificity and sensitivity. Most of the TCR beta V segments (in an earlier analysis) were productive either about 87% or about 30% of the time. Analysis was performed later, and it showed HLA-associated TCR beta chains to be more clonally expanded than equally common others.

Concerning this clone: The target antigen is unknown.

V is TRBV30 and J is TRBJ2-5, with D possibly matching TRBD2 (7 bases). The sequence was obtained from a man younger than 40 in good health and CMV-seropositive. Sequencing input: PBMCs. CDR3 protein: CAEGGGGETQYF. The CDR3 nucleotides read TGTGCCGAGGGGGGGGGAGGAGAGACCCAGTACTTC.